These 28 T cell receptor beta chains were sequenced from one sample in a study of T cell repertoires in cytomegalovirus infection. TCRdb re-called the reads with MiXCR, one entry per CDR3 protein. The data show over 250,000 distinct CDR3 sequences, with 22% seen just once and 15% to 20% held by the top ten. Their antigens remain unidentified. This material consisted of cultured PBMCs, taken from culture after CMV antigen stimulation. The receptors derive from a human donor in good health (CMV status not recorded). Some clones in this sample may be carry-over from other donors' samples.

The V and J genes are TRBV4-1 and TRBJ1-5; D is possibly TRBD1 (5 bases). This CDR3 comprises 16 residues. Germline CDR1 MGHRA, CDR2 YSYEKL. Trimming shortened V by 1 base and J by 2 bases, and 12 bases separated the two germline ends. The DNA for the CDR3 is TGCGCCAGCAGCCAAGGCAGGGTCGGGGGCAATCAGCCCCAGCATTTT. This encodes CASSQGRVGGNQPQHF.

This clonotype was observed a few times. The V and J genes are TRBV5-5 and TRBJ2-6, with D perhaps matching TRBD1 (6 bases). This CDR3 contains 15 residues. V lost 2 bases and J 4 bases, leaving 10 bases between the germline ends. CDR1 is SGHKS, CDR2 YYEKEE, per germline (reference sequence). CDR3 bases: TGTGCCAGCAGCTTTGGGACACTGGGGGCCAACGTCCTGACTTTC. Its protein is CASSFGTLGANVLTF.

This clonotype was observed a handful of times. This chain uses TRBV19 with TRBJ2-7; D not resolved. V was cut by 5 bases and J by 6 bases, with 14 bases left in between. CDR1 is LNHDA and CDR2 is SQIVND in the germline V gene (reference sequence). The length of the CDR3 is 13 residues. CDR3 bases: TGTGCCAGTAGTGCCCGATCGGGCACCGAGCAGTACTTC. This translates into CASSARSGTEQYF.

The chain couples TRBV12-3 or TRBV12-4 to TRBJ1-1; the D is unclear. Trimming took off 5 bases at V and 5 bases at J, with 12 bases between the two ends. The CDR3 runs 13 residues. The CDR3 here is CASSPGAGTEAFF. CDR3 DNA sequence: TGTGCCAGCAGTCCCGGAGCGGGAACTGAAGCTTTCTTT.

The sample holds many counts of this clonotype. V is TRBV19 and J is TRBJ1-1; no clear D gene. Germline V CDR1 and CDR2: LNHDA, SQIVND (reference sequence). The CDR3 totals 14 residues. Trimming shortened V by 5 bases and J by 0 bases, and 10 bases separated the two germline ends. In DNA form, the CDR3 reads TGTGCCAGTAGTCCCGCAGGTCTGAACACTGAAGCTTTCTTT. Encoded protein: CASSPAGLNTEAFF.

This chain uses TRBV12-3 or TRBV12-4 with TRBJ2-2, with unresolved D. This CDR3 spans 15 amino acids. Deletions cut 7 bases from V and 2 bases from J, with 14 bases between. CDR3 nucleotides: TGTGCCAGCACCCCCCATCCCCTTAACACCGGGGAGCTGTTTTTT. Protein sequence: CASTPHPLNTGELFF.

V is TRBV19 and J is TRBJ2-6; D is undetermined. The germline V gene has CDR1 LNHDA and CDR2 SQIVND (reference sequence). V was shortened by 3 bases and J by 5 bases, with 17 bases between the two germline ends. This CDR3 contains 17 residues. CDR3 nucleotide sequence: TGTGCCAGTAGTATTGGGCATCTCATCGGCCGGGCCAACGTCCTGACTTTC. Protein product: CASSIGHLIGRANVLTF.

The V gene is TRBV9, the J gene TRBJ1-5, with 7 bases lining up with TRBD1. The V gene end was trimmed by 0 bases and the J gene end by 4 bases; junction bases not matched to a gene: 4. The germline gives CDR1 SGDLS, CDR2 YYNGEE. The CDR3 consists of 15 residues. CDR3 residues: CASSVGAGGNQPQHF. CDR3 DNA: TGTGCCAGCAGCGTAGGGGCAGGGGGTAATCAGCCCCAGCATTTT.

The chain uses TRBV6-5 and TRBJ1-6, with 7 bases matching TRBD1. Germline V gene sequence: CDR1 MNHEY, CDR2 SVGAGI. The CDR3 has 17 amino acids. With V trimmed by 4 bases and J by 0 bases, 6 bases remained unmatched. CDR3 amino acids: CASSFTGQSSYNSPLHF. The CDR3, as DNA: TGTGCCAGCAGTTTCACGGGACAGAGCTCCTATAATTCACCCCTCCACTTT.

This chain links TRBV2 with TRBJ2-3; 9 nucleotides line up with TRBD2. This CDR3 is built from 15 residues. CDR1 SNHLY and CDR2 FYNNEI come from the germline V gene. J lost 4 bases, V lost 7 bases, and 9 bases had no gene match. CDR3 loop: CASTPAGGSADTQYF. DNA of the CDR3: TGTGCCAGCACTCCGGCGGGAGGGAGCGCAGATACGCAGTATTTT.

The rearrangement links TRBV7-7 to TRBJ2-5; 7 nucleotides line up with TRBD2. CDR1 is SSHAT, CDR2 FNYEAQ, per germline (reference sequence). V lost 4 bases, J lost 1 base, and 3 bases stayed unmatched. This CDR3 has 14 amino acids. CDR3 sequence reads: CASSSTSTQETQYF. The CDR3 nucleotides read TGTGCCAGCAGCTCGACTAGCACCCAAGAGACCCAGTACTTC.

The V call is TRBV28, the J call TRBJ1-2; D gene uncertain. The CDR3 extends over 14 amino acids. Trimming left V 8 bases short and J 3 bases short, with 16 bases between. Germline CDR1 reads MDHEN; CDR2 reads SYDVKM. The CDR3 DNA sequence: TGTGCCAGCCAACCGGGGTCCGCTGACTATGGCTACACCTTC. Its protein is CASQPGSADYGYTF.

This clonotype was seen only a few times. The chain uses TRBV11-2 and TRBJ2-5; D is ambiguous. Trimming shortened V by 1 base and J by 0 bases, and 6 bases separated the two germline ends. Germline lookup yields CDR1 SGHAT and CDR2 FQNNGV. The length of the CDR3 is 14 residues. The CDR3 sequence: CASSLALYQETQYF. The CDR3 region has the DNA TGTGCCAGCAGCTTAGCTCTGTACCAAGAGACCCAGTACTTC.

This clonotype was found a few times. The chain is built from TRBV9 and TRBJ2-3; weak D call: TRBD2 (6 bases). This CDR3 has 15 amino acids. Germline lookup yields CDR1 SGDLS and CDR2 YYNGEE. V was cut by 4 bases and J by 4 bases, with 16 bases left in between. CDR3 DNA: TGTGCCAGCAGCCCGATCGGAGGGCCGGCAGATACGCAGTATTTT. Protein product: CASSPIGGPADTQYF. Combining the CDR3 with reference TRBV9 and TRBJ2-3 gives the whole variable domain DSGVTQTPKHLITATGQRVTLRCSPRSGDLSVYWYQQSLDQGLQFLIQYYNGEERAKGNILERFSAQQFPDLHSELNLSSLELGDSALYFCASSPIGGPADTQYFGPGTRLTVL.

This clonotype turned up a few times. V usage is TRBV5-4 and J usage is TRBJ2-3; D not resolved. Germline CDR1 is SGHNT and CDR2 is YYREEE (reference sequence). Between the trimmed V and J ends, which lost 0 bases and 2 bases, there was a span of 7 bases. This CDR3 contains 14 residues. The CDR3 region is CASSLGQHTDTQYF. In DNA form, the CDR3 reads TGTGCCAGCAGCTTGGGACAACACACAGATACGCAGTATTTT.

This clonotype was seen a few times. The V call is TRBV12-3 or TRBV12-4, the J call TRBJ1-1; tentatively, D is TRBD1 (6 bases). V was cut by 6 bases and J by 5 bases, with 16 bases left in between. This CDR3 contains 14 residues. The CDR3 sequence: CASSSNRDETEAFF. CDR3 sequence (DNA): TGTGCCAGCAGCTCCAACAGGGATGAGACTGAAGCTTTCTTT.

V is TRBV15 and J is TRBJ2-5, with D unclear. Trimming left V 0 bases short and J 0 bases short, with 8 bases between. From germline, CDR1 is LNHNV and CDR2 YYDKDF (reference sequence). CDR3 length equals 15 residues. CDR3 in DNA: TGTGCCACCAGCAGAGAGGCTGACTACCAAGAGACCCAGTACTTC. This encodes CATSREADYQETQYF.

This clonotype was seen a few times. V is TRBV10-1 and J is TRBJ2-3, with 8 bases lining up with TRBD2. Germline V gene sequence: CDR1 WNHNN, CDR2 SYGVQD (reference sequence). V shed 0 bases, J shed 8 bases, and the junction held 19 bases outside the gene matches. CDR3 length: 19 residues. The CDR3 bases are TGCGCCAGCAGTGAGTCGAGTACGGTTGTAGCGGGAAAGCGGGGTACGCAGTATTTT. Translating it yields CASSESSTVVAGKRGTQYF.

This clonotype has a count of ten or more. The V gene is TRBV7-2, the J gene TRBJ1-5; D is unresolved. Germline loops: CDR1 SGHTA, CDR2 FQGNSA. This CDR3 spans 13 amino acids. Between the trimmed V and J ends, which lost 4 bases and 7 bases, there was a span of 11 bases. CDR3 amino acids: CASSSREGQPQHF. The CDR3 nucleotides read TGTGCCAGCAGCTCCCGAGAGGGCCAGCCCCAGCATTTT.

The gene calls are TRBV14 and TRBJ2-3; 10 bases align to TRBD1. The CDR3 extends over 17 amino acids. CDR1 is SGHDN, CDR2 FVKESK, per germline. After removal of 3 bases from V and 2 bases from J, the junction contained 8 bases not matched to a gene. This chain's CDR3 is CASSHLRDRGNTDTQYF. The CDR3 DNA reads TGTGCCAGCAGCCATCTCCGGGACAGGGGCAACACAGATACGCAGTATTTT.

This clonotype turned up a few times. The chain employs TRBV28 and TRBJ1-2; unclear D gene. V lost 2 bases to trimming and J lost 4 bases, with 8 bases between them. The CDR3 has 13 residues. The germline CDR1 and CDR2 sequences are MDHEN and SYDVKM. CDR3 DNA: TGTGCCAGCAGTTTAGGTCAGCCCTATGGCTACACCTTC. Encoded protein: CASSLGQPYGYTF.

This clonotype was seen more than once but under ten times. The V gene is TRBV6-2 or TRBV6-3, the J gene TRBJ2-7; D is tentatively TRBD1 or TRBD2 (5 bases each). Germline CDR1 MNHEY, CDR2 SVGEGT. Trimming left V 6 bases short and J 0 bases short, with 12 bases between. The CDR3 covers 14 residues. CDR3 sequence reads: CASRGTWSSYEQYV. CDR3 in DNA: TGTGCCAGCAGAGGGACCTGGAGCTCCTACGAGCAGTACGTC.

The rearrangement links TRBV11-3 to TRBJ2-1; 7 positions agree with TRBD2. The CDR3 consists of 16 residues. V was clipped by 0 bases and J by 4 bases; unmatched bases: 6. CDR1 is SGHNT and CDR2 is YENEEA in the germline V gene. This CDR3 reads CASSLEGSGKYNEQFF. CDR3 nucleotide sequence: TGTGCCAGCAGCTTAGAAGGGAGCGGGAAGTACAATGAGCAGTTCTTC.

This clonotype was observed a handful of times. This chain links TRBV5-1 with TRBJ2-3; tentative D call: TRBD2 (6 bases). The germline gives CDR1 SGHRS, CDR2 YFSETQ. This CDR3 is 13 amino acids long. V was trimmed by 9 bases and J by 6 bases, leaving 17 bases between them. The CDR3, as DNA: TGCGCCACCCGGGAGAGGGAATATGATACGCAGTATTTT. Its translation: CATREREYDTQYF.

This clonotype was seen repeatedly, ten times or more. The chain has TRBV7-2 and TRBJ2-1; 9 bases agree with TRBD2. The CDR3 consists of 15 residues. Germline assignment: CDR1 SGHTA and CDR2 FQGNSA. V lost 5 bases and J lost 3; bases outside the gene matches: 5. The DNA for the CDR3 is TGTGCCAGCAGCGATAATAGCGGGAGCTACAATGAGCAGTTCTTC. Amino acid sequence: CASSDNSGSYNEQFF. Based on the CDR3 plus reference TRBV7-2 and TRBJ2-1, the full variable domain is GAGVSQSPSNKVTEKGKDVELRCDPISGHTALYWYRQSLGQGLEFLIYFQGNSAPDKSGLPSDRFSAERTGGSVSTLTIQRTQQEDSAVYLCASSDNSGSYNEQFFGPGTRLTVL.

In its sample, this clonotype was seen a few times. The chain couples TRBV7-2 to TRBJ1-1; 7 bases are shared with TRBD1. This CDR3 contains 15 residues. With V trimmed by 5 bases and J by 4 bases, 10 bases remained unmatched. The germline V gene has CDR1 SGHTA and CDR2 FQGNSA. The CDR3 DNA reads as TGTGCCAGCAGCCCGAGACAGGGCGTGGTCACTGAAGCTTTCTTT. Translation: CASSPRQGVVTEAFF.

In its sample, this clonotype was seen a few times. The chain links TRBV6-1 to TRBJ2-7; D might be TRBD1 (6 bases). The CDR3 has 13 residues. Germline V gene sequence: CDR1 MNHNS, CDR2 SASEGT. V lost 4 bases, J lost 6 bases, and 13 bases lay in between. For the CDR3, the DNA is TGTGCCAGCAGTGTATCGGGACATCCCGAGCAGTACGTC. This sequence encodes CASSVSGHPEQYV.

The V and J genes are TRBV20-1 and TRBJ2-2; no clear D. This CDR3 spans 15 amino acids. The V and J ends lost 0 bases and 0 bases respectively, with 8 bases between them. CDR1 DFQATT and CDR2 SNEGSKA come from the germline V gene (reference sequence). The CDR3 protein is CSARDSFANTGELFF. In nucleotides, the CDR3 is TGCAGTGCTAGAGACAGTTTCGCGAACACCGGGGAGCTGTTTTTT.